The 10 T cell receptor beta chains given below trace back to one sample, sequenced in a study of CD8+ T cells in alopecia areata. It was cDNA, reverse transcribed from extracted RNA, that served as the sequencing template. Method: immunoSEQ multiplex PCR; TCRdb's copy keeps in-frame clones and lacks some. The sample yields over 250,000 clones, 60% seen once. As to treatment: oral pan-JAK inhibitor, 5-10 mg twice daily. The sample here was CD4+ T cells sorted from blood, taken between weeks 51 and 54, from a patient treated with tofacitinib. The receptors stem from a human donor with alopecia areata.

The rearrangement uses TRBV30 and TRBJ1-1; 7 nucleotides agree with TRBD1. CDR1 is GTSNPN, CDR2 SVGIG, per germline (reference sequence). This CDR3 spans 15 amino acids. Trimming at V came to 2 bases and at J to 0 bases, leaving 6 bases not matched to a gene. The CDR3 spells CAWSRTGTVNTEAFF. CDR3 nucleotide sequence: TGTGCCTGGAGTAGGACCGGGACAGTGAACACTGAAGCTTTCTTT.

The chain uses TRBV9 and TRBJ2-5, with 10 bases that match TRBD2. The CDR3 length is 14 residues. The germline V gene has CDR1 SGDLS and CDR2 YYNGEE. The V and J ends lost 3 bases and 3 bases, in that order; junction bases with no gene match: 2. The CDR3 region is CASSAGLAEETQYF. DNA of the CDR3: TGTGCCAGCAGCGCCGGACTAGCGGAAGAGACCCAGTACTTC.

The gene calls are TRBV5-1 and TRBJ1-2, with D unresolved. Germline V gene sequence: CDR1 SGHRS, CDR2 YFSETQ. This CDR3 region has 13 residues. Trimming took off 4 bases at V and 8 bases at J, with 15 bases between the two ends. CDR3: CASSPEAGGGYTF. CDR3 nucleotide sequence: TGCGCCAGCAGCCCCGAGGCAGGCGGCGGCTACACCTTC.

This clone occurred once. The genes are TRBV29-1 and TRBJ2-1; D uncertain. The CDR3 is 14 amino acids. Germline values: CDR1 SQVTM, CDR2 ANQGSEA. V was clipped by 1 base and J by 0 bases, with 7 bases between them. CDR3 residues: CSVEAHGSYNEQFF. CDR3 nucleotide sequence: TGCAGCGTTGAAGCGCATGGCTCCTACAATGAGCAGTTCTTC.

The CDR3 DNA is TGCAGTGTCAGACTAGCGGTCCAAGAGACCCAGTACTTC. Its translation is CSVRLAVQETQYF. The gene calls are TRBV29-1 and TRBJ2-5; 9 bases match TRBD2. Germline assignment: CDR1 SQVTM and CDR2 ANQGSEA. There are 13 residues in the CDR3.

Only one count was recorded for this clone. The CDR3 reads CASSEGQPQDTQYF. The DNA for the CDR3 is TGCGCCAGCAGCGAGGGACAGCCCCAGGATACGCAGTATTTT. The chain links TRBV5-1 to TRBJ2-3; TRBD1 agrees at 7 bases. J gave up 6 bases and V 4 bases, and 8 bases lay outside the gene matches. Germline loops: CDR1 SGHRS, CDR2 YFSETQ. CDR3 length: 14 residues. The variable domain in full, completed from reference TRBV5-1 and TRBJ2-3, reads KAGVTQTPRYLIKTRGQQVTLSCSPISGHRSVSWYQQTPGQGLQFLFEYFSETQRNKGNFPGRFSGRQFSNSRSEMNVSTLELGDSALYLCASSEGQPQDTQYFGPGTRLTVL.

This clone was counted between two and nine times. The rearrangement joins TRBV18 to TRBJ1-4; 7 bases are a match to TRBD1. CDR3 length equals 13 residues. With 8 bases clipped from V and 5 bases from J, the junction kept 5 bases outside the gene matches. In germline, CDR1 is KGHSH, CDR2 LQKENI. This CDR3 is CASQDRENEKLFF. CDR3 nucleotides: TGTGCCAGCCAAGACAGGGAAAATGAAAAACTGTTTTTT.

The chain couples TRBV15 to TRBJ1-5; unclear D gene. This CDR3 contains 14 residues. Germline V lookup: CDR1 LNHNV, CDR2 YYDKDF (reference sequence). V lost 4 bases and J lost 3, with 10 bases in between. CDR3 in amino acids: CATSIGVLNQPQHF. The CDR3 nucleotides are TGTGCCACCAGCATAGGAGTCCTCAATCAGCCCCAGCATTTT.

CDR3 nucleotides: TGTGCTAGTGGAATTAACACTGAAGCTTTCTTT. Its protein is CASGINTEAFF. This chain joins TRBV12-5 and TRBJ1-1, with D unresolved. The germline V gene has CDR1 LGHNT and CDR2 FRNRAP. The CDR3 length is 11 residues. Trimming removed 6 bases at V and 2 bases at J, with 4 bases between.

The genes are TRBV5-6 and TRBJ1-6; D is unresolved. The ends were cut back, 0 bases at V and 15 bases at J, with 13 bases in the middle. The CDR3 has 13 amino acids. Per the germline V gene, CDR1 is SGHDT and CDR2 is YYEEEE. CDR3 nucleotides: TGTGCCAGCAGCTTGGCTGGGGTTGAGGTCCTCCACTTT. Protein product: CASSLAGVEVLHF. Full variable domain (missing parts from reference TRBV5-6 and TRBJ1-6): DAGVTQSPTHLIKTRGQQVTLRCSPKSGHDTVSWYQQALGQGPQFIFQYYEEEERQRGNFPDRFSGHQFPNYSSELNVNALLLGDSALYLCASSLAGVEVLHFGNGTRLTVT.